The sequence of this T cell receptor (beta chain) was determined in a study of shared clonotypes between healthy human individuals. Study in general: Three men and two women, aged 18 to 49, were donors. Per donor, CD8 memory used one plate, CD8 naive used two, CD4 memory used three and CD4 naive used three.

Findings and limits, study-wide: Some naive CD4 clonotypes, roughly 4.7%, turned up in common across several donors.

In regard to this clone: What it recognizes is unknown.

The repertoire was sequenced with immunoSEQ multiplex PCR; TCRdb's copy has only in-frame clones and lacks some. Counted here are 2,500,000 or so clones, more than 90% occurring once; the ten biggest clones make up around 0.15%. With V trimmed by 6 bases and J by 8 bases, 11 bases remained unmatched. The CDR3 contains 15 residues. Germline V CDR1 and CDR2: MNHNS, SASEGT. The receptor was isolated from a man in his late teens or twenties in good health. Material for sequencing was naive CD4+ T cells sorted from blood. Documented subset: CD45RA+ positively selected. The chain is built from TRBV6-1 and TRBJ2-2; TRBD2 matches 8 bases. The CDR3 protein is CASSSYSGTGGELFF. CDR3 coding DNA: TGTGCCAGCAGCAGCTATAGCGGGACGGGGGGGGAGCTGTTTTTT.